This TCR beta chain was identified in a study of cytomegalovirus exposure and HLA in healthy donors. Study results and caveats: An analysis done earlier found most TCR beta V segments productive about 87% or about 30% of the time. Available immune exposure information covered CMV serostatus only.

A remark on this clone: No antigen is known for it.

13 Jbeta primers and 60 Vbeta primers were used for the PCR. Here immunoSEQ multiplex PCR was the method, and the copy in TCRdb shows in-frame clones only, minus some. The ten top clones account for 8.1%, within a sample of 40,000 or so clones. The CDR3 runs to 13 residues. The V gene's germline CDR1 is SGHNT and CDR2 YYREEE (reference sequence). V lost 4 bases, J lost 2 bases, and 9 bases lay in between. V gene TRBV5-4 combines with J gene TRBJ1-2; D is unresolved. What was sequenced was PBMCs. This receptor was taken from a male donor in good health and CMV-seronegative. In DNA form, the CDR3 reads TGTGCCAGCAGCCCAGGCGGGAACTATGGCTACACCTTC. This translates into CASSPGGNYGYTF.